A single sample is the source of the 25 T cell receptor beta chains below, sequenced in a study of cytotoxic CD8 clonotypes in ibrutinib-treated CLL. Profiled with immunoSEQ multiplex PCR; TCRdb holds only in-frame clones, not every one. The sample records 150,000 or so clones, under 85% being singletons. The sample in question was PBMCs, obtained after 24 months of ibrutinib treatment. Receptors were obtained from a human donor with chronic lymphocytic leukemia.

The chain carries TRBV19 and TRBJ2-1; 7 bases are shared with TRBD2. Germline-derived CDR1 and CDR2 are LNHDA and SQIVND (reference sequence). CDR3 length equals 15 residues. V gave up 2 bases and J gave up 8 bases; unmatched junction bases: 9. The CDR3 spells CASSIPGGSGYEQFF. CDR3 DNA: TGTGCCAGTAGTATACCGGGCGGGAGTGGGTATGAGCAGTTCTTC. The entire variable domain, with the rest obtained from reference TRBV19 and TRBJ2-1, is as follows: DGGITQSPKYLFRKEGQNVTLSCEQNLNHDAMYWYRQDPGQGLRLIYYSQIVNDFQKGDIAEGYSVSREKKESFPLTVTSAQKNPTAFYLCASSIPGGSGYEQFFGPGTRLTVL.

In this sample, this clone turned up a few times. Other DNA sequences in this specimen translate into the identical CDR3. The genes are TRBV6-4 and TRBJ1-2, with 7 positions matching TRBD1. CDR3 size: 14 residues. The junction had 7 bases not matched to a gene; V was cut back by 6 bases and J by 3 bases. Germline lookup yields CDR1 MRHNA and CDR2 SNTAGT. CDR3 region: CASRGDREDYGYTF. CDR3 in DNA: TGTGCCAGCAGGGGTGACAGGGAGGACTATGGCTACACCTTC.

The CDR3: CASFSGPTNTEAFF. The DNA for the CDR3 is TGTGCCAGCTTCTCAGGGCCAACGAACACTGAAGCTTTCTTT. This chain joins TRBV18 and TRBJ1-1; tentatively, D is TRBD1 (5 bases). Trimming shortened V by 7 bases and J by 1 base, and 13 bases separated the two germline ends. Per germline, CDR1 KGHSH and CDR2 LQKENI. The CDR3 loop spans 14 amino acids.

The chain employs TRBV6-1 and TRBJ2-7; possibly TRBD2 for D (5 bases). Germline CDR1 reads MNHNS; CDR2 reads SASEGT. The V end was cut by 6 bases, the J end by 0 bases, with 12 bases between. The CDR3 spans 14 residues. In DNA form, the CDR3 reads TGTGCCAGCAGCCTCACGGGGTCCTCCTACGAGCAGTACTTC. Its translation: CASSLTGSSYEQYF.

The chain has TRBV11-2 and TRBJ2-6; D is unclear. Trimming took off 5 bases at V and 0 bases at J, with 11 bases between the two ends. The CDR3 loop spans 16 amino acids. Germline V CDR1 and CDR2: SGHAT, FQNNGV. Here the CDR3 reads CASSQRTFSGANVLTF. CDR3 nucleotide sequence: TGTGCCAGCAGCCAACGAACTTTCTCTGGGGCCAACGTCCTGACTTTC.

The J gene is TRBJ2-7, the V gene TRBV7-3; either TRBD1 or TRBD2 may fit D (5 bases each). Trimming cost V 5 bases and J 0 bases, with 11 bases left between them. Germline lookup yields CDR1 SGHTA and CDR2 FQGTGA. There are 14 residues in the CDR3. The CDR3 nucleotides are TGTGCCAGCAGCGCGTCGGGACGCTCCTACGAGCAGTACTTC. Translation gives CASSASGRSYEQYF.

This chain uses TRBV7-9 with TRBJ1-1; D unclear. Trimming removed 2 bases at V and 0 bases at J, with 10 bases between. The CDR3 spans 15 residues. Germline values: CDR1 SEHNR, CDR2 FQNEAQ (reference sequence). CDR3 residues: CASSLSGAVNTEAFF. The CDR3 DNA sequence: TGTGCCAGCAGCTTATCGGGAGCCGTGAACACTGAAGCTTTCTTT.

The chain has TRBV6-1 and TRBJ2-3, with TRBD1 matching 9 bases. Trimming took 5 bases from V and 4 from J; bases not matched to a gene: 7. This CDR3 contains 15 residues. CDR1 is MNHNS, CDR2 SASEGT, per germline. The CDR3 DNA is TGTGCCAGCAGTTCCGGGACAGGGTATTCAGATACGCAGTATTTT. This codes for CASSSGTGYSDTQYF.

The rearrangement joins TRBV7-8 to TRBJ2-6; TRBD1 or TRBD2 may be the D gene (5 bases each). This CDR3 has 15 residues. CDR1 SGHVS and CDR2 FQNEAQ come from the germline V gene. Trimming cost V 5 bases and J 2 bases, with 10 bases left between them. The CDR3 loop reads CASSPRDPGANVLTF. For the CDR3, the DNA is TGTGCCAGCAGCCCCCGGGACCCTGGGGCCAACGTCCTGACTTTC.

The chain recombines TRBV11-2 with TRBJ1-5, with TRBD1 matching 7 bases. V lost 2 bases, J lost 1 base, and 2 bases stayed unmatched. CDR1 is SGHAT, CDR2 FQNNGV, per germline. The CDR3 loop spans 15 amino acids. Here the CDR3 DNA reads TGTGCCAGCAGCTTAATGACAGGGAGCAATCAGCCCCAGCATTTT. This sequence encodes CASSLMTGSNQPQHF. Complete variable domain (other parts from reference TRBV11-2 and TRBJ1-5): EAGVAQSPRYKIIEKRQSVAFWCNPISGHATLYWYQQILGQGPKLLIQFQNNGVVDDSQLPKDRFSAERLKGVDSTLKIQPAKLEDSAVYLCASSLMTGSNQPQHFGDGTRLSIL.

J is TRBJ1-1 and V is TRBV4-1; D not certain. V was pared by 3 bases and J by 0 bases, with 8 bases between. The CDR3 has 14 residues. CDR1 is MGHRA and CDR2 is YSYEKL in the germline V gene. In DNA, the CDR3 is TGCGCCAGCAGCCACAGCCCGGTGAACACTGAAGCTTTCTTT. This encodes CASSHSPVNTEAFF.

The chain combines TRBV27 with TRBJ2-3; the D gene could be TRBD1 or TRBD2 (6 bases each). The CDR3 consists of 15 residues. V was pared by 2 bases and J by 0 bases, with 9 bases between. In germline, CDR1 is MNHEY, CDR2 SMNVEV (reference sequence). The CDR3 sequence is CASSLGGPSTDTQYF. For the CDR3, the DNA is TGTGCCAGCAGTTTAGGGGGGCCTAGCACAGATACGCAGTATTTT.

In its sample, this clone was seen many times. V gene TRBV5-1 combines with J gene TRBJ1-1; D uncertain. CDR3 length: 16 amino acids. Between the trimmed V and J ends, which lost 4 bases and 1 base, there was a span of 17 bases. CDR1 SGHRS and CDR2 YFSETQ come from the germline V gene. DNA of the CDR3: TGCGCCAGCAGCGCCGAGGAGGAAAGCGGGAACACTGAAGCTTTCTTT. This encodes CASSAEEESGNTEAFF. The variable domain in full, with the rest retrieved from reference TRBV5-1 and TRBJ1-1, is KAGVTQTPRYLIKTRGQQVTLSCSPISGHRSVSWYQQTPGQGLQFLFEYFSETQRNKGNFPGRFSGRQFSNSRSEMNVSTLELGDSALYLCASSAEEESGNTEAFFGQGTRLTVV.

The CDR3 nucleotides read TGTGCCAGCAGTGAGGGCCTACTCAGCTCCTACGAGCAGTACTTC. The encoded protein is CASSEGLLSSYEQYF. The genes are TRBV7-2 and TRBJ2-7; a weak D match, TRBD2 (5 bases). Per the germline V gene, CDR1 is SGHTA and CDR2 is FQGNSA. Trimming left V 6 bases short and J 0 bases short, with 15 bases between. The CDR3 has 15 residues.

The chain employs TRBV6-5 and TRBJ1-1, with TRBD1 matching over 8 bases. The CDR3 totals 15 residues. J lost 1 base, V lost 8 bases, and 9 bases had no gene match. From germline, CDR1 is MNHEY and CDR2 SVGAGI. The CDR3 protein is CASHNTGTGNTEAFF. The CDR3 DNA reads as TGTGCCAGCCATAATACCGGGACAGGGAACACTGAAGCTTTCTTT.

The chain uses TRBV5-1 and TRBJ1-4; D is ambiguous. V lost 4 bases to trimming and J lost 12 bases, with 25 bases between them. The CDR3 consists of 16 residues. The germline gives CDR1 SGHRS, CDR2 YFSETQ. The CDR3, as DNA: TGCGCCAGCAGCCCAGACCCCATTAGGAGCGGCCGCGAACTGTTTTTT. This codes for CASSPDPIRSGRELFF.

The J gene is TRBJ2-2, the V gene TRBV7-3, with TRBD2 identical over 12 bases. This CDR3 region has 20 residues. The V and J ends lost 4 bases and 3 bases, in that order; junction bases with no gene match: 15. The germline CDR1 and CDR2 sequences are SGHTA and FQGTGA. The DNA of the CDR3 is TGTGCCAGCAGCTCCTCACGGGATGCACTAGCGGGAGGATACACCGGGGAGCTGTTTTTT. This encodes CASSSSRDALAGGYTGELFF.

V usage is TRBV12-5 and J usage is TRBJ2-7; D might be TRBD2 (6 bases). The V gene lost 2 bases and the J gene lost 6 bases, with 14 bases spanning the gap. Per the germline V gene, CDR1 is LGHNT and CDR2 is FRNRAP. This CDR3 region has 14 residues. The DNA for the CDR3 is TGTGCTAGTGGTTTGCCAAGGGAGGCGCGCGAGCAGTACTTC. Encoded protein: CASGLPREAREQYF.

The chain links TRBV5-4 to TRBJ1-4; D ambiguous. CDR3 length: 13 amino acids. Germline V gene sequence: CDR1 SGHNT, CDR2 YYREEE (reference sequence). The V and J ends lost 4 bases and 5 bases respectively, with 9 bases between them. CDR3 sequence: CASSPPANEKLFF. As DNA, the CDR3 is TGTGCCAGCAGCCCGCCGGCGAATGAAAAACTGTTTTTT. Filled out from reference TRBV5-4 and TRBJ1-4, the complete variable domain reads ETGVTQSPTHLIKTRGQQVTLRCSSQSGHNTVSWYQQALGQGPQFIFQYYREEENGRGNFPPRFSGLQFPNYSSELNVNALELDDSALYLCASSPPANEKLFFGSGTQLSVL.

This sequence joins TRBV2 and TRBJ2-7; 11 bases align to TRBD1. This CDR3 contains 16 residues. Germline CDR1 is SNHLY and CDR2 is FYNNEI. V lost 2 bases and J lost 7; bases outside the gene matches: 10. The CDR3 bases are TGTGCCAGCAGTGAATGGACAGGGGGCACCTTTGGGGAGCAGTACTTC. Amino acids: CASSEWTGGTFGEQYF.

This clone has just a few counts. The chain carries TRBV7-2 and TRBJ1-2, with no clear D. The CDR3 is made up of 12 amino acids. Per the germline V gene, CDR1 is SGHTA and CDR2 is FQGNSA. The V end lost 1 base, the J end lost 8 bases, and 8 bases lay between the germline ends. CDR3 amino acids: CASSLVTLGYTF. The CDR3 DNA reads as TGTGCCAGCAGCTTAGTTACACTCGGCTACACCTTC.

The rearrangement links TRBV5-1 to TRBJ2-7; D possibly uses TRBD1 or TRBD2 (5 bases each). V was pared by 4 bases and J by 2 bases, with 13 bases between. The CDR3 is made up of 14 amino acids. The V gene's germline CDR1 is SGHRS and CDR2 YFSETQ. Here the CDR3 reads CASSLGTDAYEQYF. The CDR3 DNA follows: TGCGCCAGCAGCCTCGGGACGGACGCCTACGAGCAGTACTTC.

The rearrangement links TRBV9 to TRBJ2-5; TRBD2 aligns across 8 bases. This CDR3 is 15 amino acids long. Germline V gene sequence: CDR1 SGDLS, CDR2 YYNGEE. The V and J ends lost 3 bases and 2 bases, in that order; junction bases with no gene match: 6. The CDR3 protein is CASSAIAGLQETQYF. The CDR3 DNA reads as TGTGCCAGCAGCGCGATAGCGGGACTACAAGAGACCCAGTACTTC.

With regard to this clone: One end of the junction does not line up with germline, which may come from a read error. Other DNA sequences in the same sample also yield this CDR3. This chain uses TRBV5-4 with TRBJ2-3; 11 bases map to TRBD2. The germline V gene encodes CDR1 SGHNT and CDR2 YYREEE (reference sequence). The CDR3 length is 18 residues. The CDR3 bases are TGCGCCAGCAGCCAAGTTGAGGTAGCGGGAGGGCCTGAAGATACGCAGTATTTT. This codes for CASSQVEVAGGPEDTQYF. The whole variable domain, filled in from reference TRBV5-4 and TRBJ2-3, reads ETGVTQSPTHLIKTRGQQVTLRCSSQSGHNTVSWYQQALGQGPQFIFQYYREEENGRGNFPPRFSGLQFPNYSSELNVNALELDDSALYLCASSQVEVAGGPEDTQYFGPGTRLTVL.

The chain couples TRBV5-4 to TRBJ2-7; D is possibly TRBD1 or TRBD2 (5 bases each). The CDR3 totals 15 residues. V was trimmed by 4 bases and J by 2 bases, leaving 16 bases between them. CDR1 and CDR2 (germline): SGHNT, YYREEE (reference sequence). The CDR3 reads CASSASGTATYEQYF. The CDR3 DNA follows: TGTGCCAGCAGCGCTTCCGGGACGGCCACCTACGAGCAGTACTTC.